This T cell receptor (beta chain) was profiled in a study of cytomegalovirus exposure and HLA in healthy donors (dated by TCRdb to between 2016 and 2019). Background for the entire study: According to an earlier analysis of a few hundred of the donors, roughly 180 million T cells yielded 100 million or so unique TCR beta sequences and more than 250 Gb of sequence data. An early release covering 550 to 700 HLA-typed donors comprised 300 to 350 gigabases of sequencing data and some 79 million unique TCR sequences. Of the 398 genotyped donors, about 80% fell in the genetic ancestry cluster associated with self-reported Caucasian donors. The study aimed to test whether cataloging public T cell receptors could reveal signatures of past pathogen exposure. The T cell repertoires of several hundred subjects were profiled by immunosequencing and related to cytomegalovirus serostatus. Besides the first cohort of 550 to 750 subjects, a separate validation cohort made up of 120 different subjects was used. To predict cytomegalovirus infection status, the study combined high-throughput TCR immunosequencing, statistical association of individual TCRs with disease status, and machine learning. A later analysis re-analyzed previously published TCR beta repertoires from approximately 670 donors and added high-resolution HLA genotyping to study TCR occurrence patterns. The later analysis used no new phenotypic data to find candidate immune exposures, relying instead on TCR beta sequences and their occurrence across donors. An earlier analysis of approximately 630 of the donors applied high-throughput TCR beta sequencing to assess whether each TCR beta V gene segment acted as functional or pseudogenic. Donor age, sex, ethnicity and CMV serostatus were collected together with the repertoire data. In a later genetic analysis, genome-wide SNP genotypes for about three fifths of the roughly 670 donors were used, and that subset was treated as a discovery cohort. Every repertoire in the discovery cohort had been generated on one and the same sequencing platform. Class I and class II HLA loci were covered by the typing at four-digit resolution. Typing coverage differed by locus: A, B, C, DRB1 and DQB1 were typed in roughly 620-630 donors, DQA1 in approximately 520, DPA1 in over 600, and DPB1 in 400 to 490. A handful of DR-DQ haplotypes were handled as single units for association and clustering because linkage in the cohort was strong. Across around 400 genotyped donors of the cohort, an average of approximately 200,000 unique TCR beta nucleotide sequences per donor were sequenced, and roughly a sixth of those sequences were non-productive. What the study reported, not specific to this receptor: A further reported finding was that TCR beta sequences accurately predicted the HLA-A and HLA-B alleles for most subjects in the first cohort. Assigning TCR associations to individual alleles was difficult when HLA alleles, especially DR and DQ, strongly co-occurred. A cluster of highly shared sequence variants was judged likely to be a technical artifact of the sequencing pipeline. Because counts were too low, seventeen rarely observed V segments, including chromosome 9 orphons, were left out of the earlier analysis of some 600 of the donors. In the study, some 180 TCR beta chains were listed as associated with cytomegalovirus. Most TCR sequences were seen in very few donors, while some public TCRs were found in many individuals. Most CMV-associated TCR beta chains appeared to be HLA-restricted in a later analysis, and the HLA associations seemed to be driven largely by CMV exposure. Several of the top co-occurrence clusters appeared to be linked to parvovirus B19, influenza, CMV and Epstein-Barr virus, according to a later analysis. According to a later genetic analysis, donors in an Asian-associated ancestry cluster had fewer N-insertions in productive TCRs than the approximately 650-donor mean. The cohort was sequenced for TCR beta chains only, and without alpha or paired-chain data the features that could be detected were limited. In an earlier analysis of about 540 of the donors, most TCR beta V segments were observed in productive rearrangements about 87% or about 30% of the time, broadly matching IMGT annotations. The presence/absence analyses assumed that sequencing depth was roughly uniform across donors, and that assumption may not be true. In a later analysis, HLA-associated TCR beta chains were found to be more clonally expanded and to have lower generation probabilities than equally common non-associated chains. A few of the identified cytomegalovirus-associated TCR beta chains were confirmed in vitro to be specific for cytomegalovirus antigens. In a later analysis, TCR association rates were found to vary across HLA loci, with the most associated TCRs seen for DRB1 alleles and the fewest for HLA-C alleles. A later genetic analysis associated a missense DCLRE1C variant with V-gene and J-gene trimming of TCR beta chains, and an independent cohort replicated the association. Correlated functional status among segregating V segments might reflect linkage disequilibrium, but an unknown experimental factor could not be ruled out. CMV serostatus was the only immune exposure information available for the cohort. The classifier was reported to diagnose cytomegalovirus status with high specificity and sensitivity in both the original and validation cohorts. At a false discovery rate of 0.05, a later analysis linked about 16,000 TCR beta sequences to specific HLA alleles. Because HLA typing was unavailable for some donors at each locus, only the typed subset was used in association tests. Some IMGT-functional V segments, including TRBV6-2 and TRBV6-3, could not be distinguished by the 87-base-pair reads and were therefore excluded. According to the authors, the approach could potentially be generalized to other disease states and immunological phenotypes.

CDR1 SQVTM and CDR2 ANQGSEA were looked up in the germline V gene. Deletion took 0 bases off V and 5 bases off J, with a span of 16 bases between the germline ends. From the cysteine through the phenylalanine, the CDR3 covers 15 amino acids. The DNA shown is the 45-base CDR3, in frame from base 1. The library was produced with the immunoSEQ multiplex PCR assay. The multiplex PCR relied on a mix of 60 forward primers for TCR Vbeta segments and 13 reverse primers for TCR Jbeta segments. The CDR3 region of rearranged TCR beta genes was amplified from genomic DNA with a multiplex PCR assay. Amplified TCR beta libraries were sequenced as 87-base-pair reads on the Illumina HiSeq System. The authors processed their data as follows. Across the 500 to 750 repertoires, a later analysis counted 80 million or so unique TCR beta chains, roughly 11 million of which were shared by at least two donors. A nearest-neighbor algorithm error-corrected the raw reads and collapsed the reads into unique sequences, merging closely related sequences to remove PCR and sequencing errors. Alignment of CDR3 sequences to IMGT reference sequences was used to assign V, D and J gene segments. For a sequence to be retained, at least a six-nucleotide match to both a V gene segment and a J gene segment was required. Rearrangements were called productive when the CDR3 lacked stop codons and stayed in frame with V and J; all others were non-productive. Following IMGT convention, CDR3 was defined as the stretch from the second conserved V-encoded cysteine to the conserved J-encoded phenylalanine. In an earlier analysis of roughly 580 of the donors, sequences lacking an unambiguous match to a single V gene segment were excluded. An earlier analysis of 587 of the donors classified V segments as functional when productive rearrangements were above 56.7% and as segregating when the standard deviation between donors was above 5%. To diagnose cytomegalovirus status from the catalog of TCR beta chain sequences, a statistical classification framework was built. V and J gene assignment, in a later analysis, came from comparing TCR nucleotide sequences with IMGT/GENE-DB human TR gene sequences. In a later analysis, CDR3 sequences and most-parsimonious VDJ recombination scenarios were assigned using the TCRdist pipeline. A later analysis defined each TCR beta chain by its CDR3 amino acid sequence plus V-gene family, and excluded reads lacking a unique V-gene family. A later analysis removed 592 highly shared, low-generation-probability nucleotide sequences to deal with suspected cross-contamination and a sequencing artifact. In a later analysis, a clonal expansion index was calculated for each public chain from normalized within-repertoire ranks of inferred template counts. Generation probabilities in a later analysis came from a VDJ recombination model fitted to out-of-frame rearrangements, and those results were checked against IGoR. In a later analysis, TCR-TCR, TCR-HLA and TCR-CMV co-occurrence was scored with hypergeometric tests, and a repertoire-size bias correction was applied to TCR pairs. False discovery rates were estimated in a later analysis by permuting HLA or CMV assignments 20 times. In a later analysis, co-occurring TCRs were grouped with DBSCAN, and TCRdist sequence similarity was added when clustering was performed within HLA-allele-positive subsets. Repertoires with fewer than 30,000 or more than 120,000 public chains were left out of co-occurrence clustering, as were four to six repertoires with anomalous nucleotide sharing. The clones in this table, taken by TCRdb from immuneACCESS, are in-frame only. Not every clone is retained; where verified, under half of the shortfall comes from an unresolved V gene, and the cause of the rest is unknown. That table furnishes V, J and clone size, whereas the DNA furnished D and trimming. This sample is represented by approximately 75,000 clones; 84% of them were singletons. The top ten clonotypes cover 15% to 20% of the sample.

In regard to this clone: What this receptor recognizes is not known. The record has no base qualities; no much larger clone is one base away.

The cohort consisted of 650 to 700 healthy bone marrow donors. All cohort members were sampled while nominally healthy, although unrecorded immune exposures were likely present. The donor tested CMV seropositive, placing the donor among the roughly 300 seropositive members of the cohort. Each donor provided a peripheral blood sample, and peripheral blood mononuclear cells were used for TCR beta sequencing. The Qiagen DNeasy Blood Extraction Kit was used to extract genomic DNA from the blood cell samples. This chain is built from TRBV29-1 and TRBJ1-1, with a tentative D gene TRBD1 over 6 matching bases. This receptor was identified in a man between 65 and 79 years old in good health and CMV-seropositive. The sequenced sample consisted of PBMCs. The CDR3 sequence is CSVEEIQGLGTEAFF. The DNA is TGCAGCGTTGAAGAGATACAGGGCCTGGGTACTGAAGCTTTCTTT.